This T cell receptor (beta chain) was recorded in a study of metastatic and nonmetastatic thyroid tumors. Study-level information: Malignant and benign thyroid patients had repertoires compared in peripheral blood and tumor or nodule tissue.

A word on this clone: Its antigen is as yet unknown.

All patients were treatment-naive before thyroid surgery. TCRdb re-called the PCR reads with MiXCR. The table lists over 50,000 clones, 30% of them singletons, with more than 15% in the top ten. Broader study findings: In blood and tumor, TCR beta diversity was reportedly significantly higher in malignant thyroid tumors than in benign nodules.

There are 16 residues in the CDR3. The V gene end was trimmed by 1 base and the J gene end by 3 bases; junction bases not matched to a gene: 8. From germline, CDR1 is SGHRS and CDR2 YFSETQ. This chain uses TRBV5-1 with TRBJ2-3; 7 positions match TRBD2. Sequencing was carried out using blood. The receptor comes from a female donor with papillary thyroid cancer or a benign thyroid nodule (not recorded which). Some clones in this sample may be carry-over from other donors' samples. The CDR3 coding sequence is TGCGCCAGCAGCTTGTGGGAGGGCTCGAAGACAGATACGCAGTATTTT. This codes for CASSLWEGSKTDTQYF. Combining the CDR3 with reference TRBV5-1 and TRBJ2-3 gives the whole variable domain KAGVTQTPRYLIKTRGQQVTLSCSPISGHRSVSWYQQTPGQGLQFLFEYFSETQRNKGNFPGRFSGRQFSNSRSEMNVSTLELGDSALYLCASSLWEGSKTDTQYFGPGTRLTVL.